This T cell receptor beta chain was identified in a study of cytomegalovirus exposure and HLA in healthy donors. Study at large: Clustering assigned 81% of the roughly 400 genotyped donors to the Caucasian-associated ancestry cluster.

It was with 60 Vbeta and 13 Jbeta primers that the PCR ran. Some clones are missing from TCRdb's copy, which holds only in-frame ones; the method was immunoSEQ multiplex PCR. The sample lists some 110,000 clones; around 79% were seen once. Trimming took 5 bases from V and 3 from J, leaving 13 bases between them. Germline CDR1 and CDR2: SNHLY and FYNNEI. This CDR3 comprises 14 residues. Findings of the study overall: Productive status was seen about 90% or about 30% of the time for most TCR beta V segments in an earlier analysis. Most TCRs appeared rarely, but some public TCRs recurred in many donors.

This clone was counted between two and nine times. No antigen is known for it. This rearrangement joins TRBV2 to TRBJ1-1; no definite D call. The sample consisted of PBMCs. The clonotype originates from a man aged 60-69 years in good health and CMV-seropositive. CDR3 bases: TGTGCCAGCAGTAGGGAGTATGGGGACACTGAAGCTTTCTTT. Translation gives CASSREYGDTEAFF.